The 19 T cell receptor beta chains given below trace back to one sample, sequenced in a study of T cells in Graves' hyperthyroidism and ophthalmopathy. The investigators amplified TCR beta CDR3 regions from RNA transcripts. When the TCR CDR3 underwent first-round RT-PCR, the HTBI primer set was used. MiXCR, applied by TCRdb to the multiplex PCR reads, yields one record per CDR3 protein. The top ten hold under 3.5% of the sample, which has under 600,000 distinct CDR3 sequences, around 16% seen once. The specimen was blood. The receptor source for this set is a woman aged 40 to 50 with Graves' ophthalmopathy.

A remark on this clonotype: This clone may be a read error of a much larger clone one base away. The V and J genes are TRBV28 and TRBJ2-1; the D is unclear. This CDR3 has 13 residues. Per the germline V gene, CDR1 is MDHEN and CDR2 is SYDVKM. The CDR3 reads CASRQRSYNEQSF. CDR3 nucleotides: TGTGCCAGCAGACAGCGTAGTTACAATGAGCAGTCCTTC.

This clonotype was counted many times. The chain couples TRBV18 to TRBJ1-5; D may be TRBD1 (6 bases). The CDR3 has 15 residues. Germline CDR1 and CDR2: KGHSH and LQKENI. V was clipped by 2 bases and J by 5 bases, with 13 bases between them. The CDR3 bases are TGTGCCAGCTCACCAATGCAGGGGAGGGATCAGCCCCAGCATTTT. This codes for CASSPMQGRDQPQHF. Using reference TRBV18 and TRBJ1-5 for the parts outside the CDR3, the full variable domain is NAGVMQNPRHLVRRRGQEARLRCSPMKGHSHVYWYRQLPEEGLKFMVYLQKENIIDESGMPKERFSAEFPKEGPSILRIQQVVRGDSAAYFCASSPMQGRDQPQHFGDGTRLSIL.

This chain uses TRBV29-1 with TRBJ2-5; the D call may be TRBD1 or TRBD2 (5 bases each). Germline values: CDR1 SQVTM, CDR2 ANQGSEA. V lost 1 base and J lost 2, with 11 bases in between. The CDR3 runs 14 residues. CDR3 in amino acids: CSVEGMGDQETQYF. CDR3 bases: TGCAGCGTTGAAGGGATGGGGGATCAAGAGACCCAGTACTTC.

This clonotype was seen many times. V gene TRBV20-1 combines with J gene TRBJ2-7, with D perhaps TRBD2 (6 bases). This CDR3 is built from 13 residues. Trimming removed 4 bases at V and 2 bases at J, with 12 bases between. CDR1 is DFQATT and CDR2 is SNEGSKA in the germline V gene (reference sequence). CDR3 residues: CSAKRDLTYEQYF. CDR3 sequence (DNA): TGCAGTGCTAAACGGGACTTGACCTACGAGCAGTACTTC.

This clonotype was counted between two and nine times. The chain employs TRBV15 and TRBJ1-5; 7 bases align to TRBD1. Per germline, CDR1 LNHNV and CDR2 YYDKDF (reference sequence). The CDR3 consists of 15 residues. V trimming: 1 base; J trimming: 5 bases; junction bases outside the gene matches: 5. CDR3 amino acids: CATSRGDRQDQPQHF. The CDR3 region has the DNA TGTGCCACCAGCAGAGGGGACAGACAGGATCAGCCCCAGCATTTT.

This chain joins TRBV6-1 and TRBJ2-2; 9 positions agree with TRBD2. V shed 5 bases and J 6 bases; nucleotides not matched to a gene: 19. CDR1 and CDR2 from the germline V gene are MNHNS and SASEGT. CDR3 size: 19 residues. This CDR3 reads CASSLRGGADFAIPGELFF. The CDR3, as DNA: TGTGCCAGCAGTTTACGCGGGGGGGCCGACTTTGCGATCCCCGGGGAGCTGTTTTTT.

Written as DNA, the CDR3 is TGTGCCAGCAGCTCGGACCGTTACTCGGAGACCCAGTACTTC. Translating gives CASSSDRYSETQYF. The V gene is TRBV7-8, the J gene TRBJ2-5, with D unclear. The V end lost 4 bases, the J end lost 5 bases, and 14 bases lay between the germline ends. The CDR3 runs to 14 residues. The germline V gene encodes CDR1 SGHVS and CDR2 FQNEAQ. Supplemented by reference TRBV7-8 and TRBJ2-5, the full variable domain reads GAGVSQSPRYKVAKRGQDVALRCDPISGHVSLFWYQQALGQGPEFLTYFQNEAQLDKSGLPSDRFFAERPEGSVSTLKIQRTQQEDSAVYLCASSSDRYSETQYFGPGTRLLVL.

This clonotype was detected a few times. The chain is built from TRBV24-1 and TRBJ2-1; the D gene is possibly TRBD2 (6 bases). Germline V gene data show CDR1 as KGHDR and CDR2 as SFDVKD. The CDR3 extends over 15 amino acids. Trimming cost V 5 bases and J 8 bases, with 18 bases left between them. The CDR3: CATSVLPGRFDEQFF. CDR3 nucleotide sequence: TGTGCCACCAGTGTGCTGCCAGGGAGGTTTGATGAGCAGTTCTTC.

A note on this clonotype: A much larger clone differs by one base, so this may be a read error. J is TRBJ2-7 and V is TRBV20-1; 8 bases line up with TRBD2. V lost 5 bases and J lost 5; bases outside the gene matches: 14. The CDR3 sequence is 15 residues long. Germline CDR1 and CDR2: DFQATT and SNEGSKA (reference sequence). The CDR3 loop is CSAPYMVAGTHEQYF. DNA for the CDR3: TGCAGTGCTCCCTATATGGTAGCGGGGACCCACGAGCAGTACTTC.

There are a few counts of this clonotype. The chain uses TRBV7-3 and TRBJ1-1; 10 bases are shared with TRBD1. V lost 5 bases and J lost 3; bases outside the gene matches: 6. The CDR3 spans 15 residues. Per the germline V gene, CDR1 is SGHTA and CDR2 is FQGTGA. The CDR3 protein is CASSRTGQGYTEAFF. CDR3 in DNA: TGTGCCAGCAGCAGAACGGGACAGGGGTACACTGAAGCTTTCTTT.

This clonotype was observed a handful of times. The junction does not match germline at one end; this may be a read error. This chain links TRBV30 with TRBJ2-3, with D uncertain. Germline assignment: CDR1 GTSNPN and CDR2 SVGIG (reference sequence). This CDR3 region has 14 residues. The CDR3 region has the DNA TGTGCCTGGACCCCGGATCAGCCTACAGATACGCGGTATTTT. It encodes CAWTPDQPTDTRYF.

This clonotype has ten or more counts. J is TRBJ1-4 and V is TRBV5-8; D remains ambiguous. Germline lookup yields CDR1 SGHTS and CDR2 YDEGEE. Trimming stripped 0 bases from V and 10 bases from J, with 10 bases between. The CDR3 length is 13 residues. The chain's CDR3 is CASSLVGGGKLFF. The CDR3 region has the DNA TGTGCCAGCAGCTTGGTCGGAGGTGGAAAACTGTTTTTT. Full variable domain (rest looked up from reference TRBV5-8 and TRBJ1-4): EAGVTQSPTHLIKTRGQQATLRCSPISGHTSVYWYQQALGLGLQFLLWYDEGEERNRGNFPPRFSGRQFPNYSSELNVNALELEDSALYLCASSLVGGGKLFFGSGTQLSVL.

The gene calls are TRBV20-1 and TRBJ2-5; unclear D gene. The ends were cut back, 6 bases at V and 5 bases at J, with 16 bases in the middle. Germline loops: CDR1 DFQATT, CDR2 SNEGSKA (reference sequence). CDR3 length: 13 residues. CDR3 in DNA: TGCAGTGCCCCGAGGACGCCTGAGGAGACCCAGTACTTC. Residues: CSAPRTPEETQYF.

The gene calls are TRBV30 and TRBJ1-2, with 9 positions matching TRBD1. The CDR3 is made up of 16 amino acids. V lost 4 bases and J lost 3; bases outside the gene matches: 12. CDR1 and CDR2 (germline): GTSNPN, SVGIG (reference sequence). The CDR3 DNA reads TGTGCCTGGAAGATGCCCCCGTGGGACAGGGACTATGGCTACACCTTC. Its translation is CAWKMPPWDRDYGYTF.

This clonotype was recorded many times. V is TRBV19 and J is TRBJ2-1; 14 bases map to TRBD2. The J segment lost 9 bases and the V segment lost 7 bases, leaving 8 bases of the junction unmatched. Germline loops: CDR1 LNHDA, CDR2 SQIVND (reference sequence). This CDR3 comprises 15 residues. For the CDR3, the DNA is TGTGCCAGTACCTCGGGACTAGCGGGAGTCGGTGAGCAGTTCTTC. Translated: CASTSGLAGVGEQFF.

In DNA form, the CDR3 reads TGTGCCAGCAGCCGGGGGGCAGGGGCATCACCCCTCCACTTT. Translation gives CASSRGAGASPLHF. The rearrangement links TRBV5-6 to TRBJ1-6, with D possibly TRBD1 on 6 matching bases. This CDR3 has 14 amino acids. Germline values: CDR1 SGHDT, CDR2 YYEEEE. V gave up 4 bases and J gave up 10 bases, with 15 bases separating them.

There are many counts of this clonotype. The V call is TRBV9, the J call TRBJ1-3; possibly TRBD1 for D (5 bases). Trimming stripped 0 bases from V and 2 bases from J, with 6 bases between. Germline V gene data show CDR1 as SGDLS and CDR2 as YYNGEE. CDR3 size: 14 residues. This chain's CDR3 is CASSVGGTGNTIYF. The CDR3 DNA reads TGTGCCAGCAGCGTAGGGGGGACTGGAAACACCATATATTTT. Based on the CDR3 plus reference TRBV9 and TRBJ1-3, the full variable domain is DSGVTQTPKHLITATGQRVTLRCSPRSGDLSVYWYQQSLDQGLQFLIQYYNGEERAKGNILERFSAQQFPDLHSELNLSSLELGDSALYFCASSVGGTGNTIYFGEGSWLTVV.

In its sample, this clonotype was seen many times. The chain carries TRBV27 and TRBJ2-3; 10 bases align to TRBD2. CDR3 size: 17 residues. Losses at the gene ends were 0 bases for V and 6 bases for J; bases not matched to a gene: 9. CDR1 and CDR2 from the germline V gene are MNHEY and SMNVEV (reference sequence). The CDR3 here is CASSLSTLAGGVDTQYF. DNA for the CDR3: TGTGCCAGCAGTTTATCCACCTTAGCGGGAGGAGTTGATACGCAGTATTTT.

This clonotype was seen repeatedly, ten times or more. CDR3 loop: CASSEQGAQIYGYTF. CDR3 nucleotides: TGTGCCAGCAGTGAGCAGGGGGCGCAGATTTATGGCTACACCTTC. This chain links TRBV2 with TRBJ1-2; 8 nucleotides line up with TRBD1. Looked up from germline, CDR1 is SNHLY and CDR2 is FYNNEI. The CDR3 spans 15 residues. V lost 3 bases and J lost 5; bases outside the gene matches: 8.